The entry below describes one T cell receptor (beta chain). What this receptor recognizes is not known. Qualities for individual bases were not recorded, and no much larger clone is one base off. The immunoSEQ multiplex PCR, with forward primers for 54 TRBV segments and reverse primers for 13 TRBJ segments, was used to amplify TCRB CDR3 regions. Pre-culture CD4+ samples were sequenced at deep resolution, targeting approximately 200,000 T cell genomes. Sequencing of the amplicons on an Illumina HiSeq System generated 87 bp reads spanning the CDR3. In the paper's pipeline: PCR and sequencing errors in the reads were corrected, and CDR3 regions were defined by aligning to IMGT reference sequences. Synthetic template pools were used to estimate template counts and unique rearrangement counts. Clonality was computed by subtracting Pielou's evenness from 1. The Daley-Smith estimator was used to estimate richness. Morisita's index was used to measure repertoire overlap. A clone counted as low-abundance if it appeared in cultured samples but went undetected in the pre-culture repertoire of the same donor. TCRdb took this table from immuneACCESS and kept in-frame rearrangements with V and J called. Such tables lack part of the clones; where checked against another copy, unresolved V genes explain under half of the gap, and the rest is unexplained. That table gives V, J and clone size, and the DNA gave D and trimming. For this sample there are about 110,000 clones; over 90% appear just once. The ten largest clones add up to 0.25% to 0.3% of the sample.

Trimming costs V 4 bases and J 9 bases, and their ends lie 16 bases apart. Taken from the germline V gene, the CDR1 and CDR2 loops are MNHEY and SVGAGI. CDR3 length: 14 amino acids, cysteine to phenylalanine. The CDR3 DNA has 42 bases and is translated from base 1. Untouched CD4+ T cells were isolated from Ficoll-separated PBMC through negative selection with magnetic beads, and an average purity of 97.7% was reached. Using magnetic beads, untouched CD4+ T cells were isolated from Ficoll-separated PBMC at around 98% purity, with only negligible CD8+ contamination. Donors were a few healthy blood donors whose buffy coats supplied peripheral blood mononuclear cells. CMV seronegative status was shared by all three donors. The DNeasy Blood & Tissue Kit was used to extract genomic DNA. Genomic DNA from sorted CD137+CD4+ cells and from pre-culture CD4+ baseline samples of each subject was subjected to TCRB sequencing.

This specimen belongs to a study of T cell repertoires and HLA-DP antigens (dated by TCRdb to 2016 to 2019). For context, the study as a whole: The study used an in vitro model of CD4+ T cell alloreactivity against allogeneic HLA-DP presented by transduced HeLa cells. Compared with self, one alloantigen differed at one amino acid in the peptide-binding groove and the other differed at under eleven, modelling structurally similar versus dissimilar alloantigens. Of the three donors, two were male and one was female, and their ages ranged from the 18-to-29 age band up to the 60-to-69 age band. Average DNA input was approximately 220 ng for sorted CD137+CD4+ samples, compared with approximately 1,300 ng for pre-culture CD4+ samples.

Results the study describes overall, beyond this receptor: The naive and memory CD4+ repertoires were not analysed as separate populations. Clones undetected before culture had an average cumulative frequency of about 35% against one allele versus 50% to 55% against the other. Sorted CD137+ cells showed similar clonality against both alloantigens (around 0.4), much higher than the clonality of pre-culture samples (around 0.04). The study was limited by having just a few donors, by relying on a non-physiological HeLa antigen-presenting system, and by using total CD4+ cells as responders.

This sequence uses TRBV6-5 and TRBJ1-5; D gene: possibly TRBD1, on 6 matching bases. The sample was CD4+ T cells from PBMCs. This TCR came from a woman between 18 and 29 years old in good health and CMV-seronegative. The CDR3 corresponds to CASSLAGAQAPQHF. The nucleotides are TGTGCCAGCAGTTTAGCAGGGGCTCAAGCGCCCCAGCATTTT.